The 10 T cell receptor beta chains given below trace back to one sample, sequenced in a study of blood T cell repertoires in COVID-19 (dated by TCRdb to between 2020 and 2021). Libraries came from the immunoSEQ multiplex PCR assay. TCRdb's version of the immuneACCESS table is confined to in-frame rearrangements and falls short of the full clone set. An unresolved V gene accounts for under half of the shortfall where checked; the remainder is of unknown origin. For this sample there are approximately 300,000 clones; about 92% appear just once. The ten largest clones add up to about a fifth of the sample. The sequenced sample was PBMCs or T cells enriched from blood (not recorded which). The receptors here all came from a woman aged 25 to 45 who had recovered from COVID-19.

The rearrangement links TRBV7-2 to TRBJ2-1; D is ambiguous. The CDR3 loop spans 13 amino acids. Trimming cost V 1 base and J 9 bases, with 10 bases left between them. Germline V gene sequence: CDR1 SGHTA, CDR2 FQGNSA. The CDR3: CASSLGSVAEQFF. The CDR3 DNA reads as TGTGCCAGCAGCTTAGGGTCTGTGGCTGAGCAGTTCTTC.

The V gene is TRBV12-3 or TRBV12-4, the J gene TRBJ2-3; TRBD2 agrees at 8 bases. The CDR3 has 12 amino acids. V trimming: 7 bases; J trimming: 9 bases; junction bases outside the gene matches: 6. CDR3 coding DNA: TGTGCCAGCACAACCGAGCGGGGGACGCAGTATTTT. This codes for CASTTERGTQYF.

The V and J genes are TRBV25-1 and TRBJ2-2; D gene ambiguous. The CDR3 loop spans 13 amino acids. Between the trimmed V and J ends, which lost 3 bases and 5 bases, there was a span of 7 bases. Looked up from germline, CDR1 is MGHDK and CDR2 is SYGVNS. The CDR3 is CASSDHGTGELFF. The CDR3 DNA reads TGTGCCAGCAGTGACCACGGGACCGGGGAGCTGTTTTTT.

This chain uses TRBV3-1 (or the pseudogene TRBV3-2) with TRBJ2-7; 9 bases fit TRBD2. Germline V lookup: CDR1 LGHDT, CDR2 YNNKEL (reference sequence). V shed 4 bases and J 4 bases; nucleotides not matched to a gene: 8. This CDR3 spans 15 amino acids. Here the CDR3 reads CASSPRPAGGYEQYF. The CDR3 nucleotides read TGTGCCAGCAGCCCCCGCCCGGCGGGGGGGTACGAGCAGTACTTC.

The chain couples TRBV7-8 to TRBJ2-1, with 7 nucleotides matching TRBD2. The CDR3 is made up of 15 amino acids. Germline V gene lookup returns CDR1 SGHVS and CDR2 FQNEAQ. The V and J ends lost 5 bases and 3 bases, in that order; junction bases with no gene match: 7. CDR3 in amino acids: CASSQSGTVYNEQFF. The CDR3 DNA sequence: TGTGCCAGCAGCCAGAGCGGGACTGTCTACAATGAGCAGTTCTTC.

The chain links TRBV28 to TRBJ2-5; unclear D gene. This CDR3 has 15 residues. V lost 6 bases to trimming and J lost 0 bases, with 14 bases between them. Germline V gives CDR1 MDHEN, CDR2 SYDVKM. CDR3 residues: CASRTRTEYQETQYF. As DNA, the CDR3 is TGTGCCAGCAGGACCCGCACAGAGTACCAAGAGACCCAGTACTTC.

The chain links TRBV6-5 to TRBJ1-6; no reliable D call. The germline V gene has CDR1 MNHEY and CDR2 SVGAGI. CDR3 length: 15 residues. The germline V and J ends were trimmed by 2 bases and 3 bases, with 8 bases remaining between them. In DNA, the CDR3 is TGTGCCAGCAGTTACGAGGGATTCTATAATTCACCCCTCCACTTT. The encoded protein is CASSYEGFYNSPLHF.

The J gene is TRBJ2-2, the V gene TRBV27, with D unresolved. CDR1 and CDR2 from the germline V gene are MNHEY and SMNVEV (reference sequence). The CDR3 totals 13 residues. V dropped 3 bases and J dropped 6 bases, with 8 bases sitting between them. This CDR3 reads CASSFRYAGELFF. CDR3 sequence (DNA): TGTGCCAGCAGTTTTCGTTATGCCGGGGAGCTGTTTTTT.

V is TRBV7-2 and J is TRBJ1-6; 8 positions match TRBD1. Germline-derived CDR1 and CDR2 are SGHTA and FQGNSA. The junction had 2 bases not matched to a gene; V was cut back by 2 bases and J by 5 bases. The CDR3 sequence is 15 residues long. The DNA for the CDR3 is TGTGCCAGCAGCTTATTGGGACAGGATAATTCACCCCTCCACTTT. This gives the protein CASSLLGQDNSPLHF.

This chain joins TRBV7-2 and TRBJ2-5; unclear D gene. Germline values: CDR1 SGHTA, CDR2 FQGNSA. The CDR3 runs 14 residues. V lost 8 bases and J 1 base, leaving 14 bases between the germline ends. CDR3 protein: CASSLVSRQETQYF. The CDR3 region has the DNA TGTGCCAGCTCCTTAGTTTCCCGCCAAGAGACCCAGTACTTC.